The 13 T cell receptor beta chains listed next were all sequenced from one sample in a study of blood T cell repertoires in COVID-19. The protocol was immunoSEQ multiplex PCR, while the TCRdb copy is restricted to in-frame clones and leaves out a portion. This sample yields 200,000 or so clones, of which roughly nine tenths are seen a single time; about 2.2% belongs to the top ten. The sequenced material came from peripheral blood. The source of these receptors is a woman aged 50 to 65 with acute or convalescent COVID-19.

V and J are TRBV7-2 and TRBJ2-5; 8 bases line up with TRBD1. The CDR3 contains 14 residues. J gave up 5 bases and V 2 bases, and 4 bases lay outside the gene matches. CDR1 is SGHTA and CDR2 is FQGNSA in the germline V gene. The CDR3 DNA sequence: TGTGCCAGCAGCTTATCAGGGGGCCACGAGACCCAGTACTTC. Protein product: CASSLSGGHETQYF.

J is TRBJ2-7 and V is TRBV7-2, with no clear D. The germline CDR1 and CDR2 sequences are SGHTA and FQGNSA. The CDR3 consists of 15 residues. V lost 5 bases and J lost 1, with 15 bases in between. The CDR3 loop reads CASSPQSQSSYEQYF. Here the CDR3 DNA reads TGTGCCAGCAGCCCACAGTCGCAATCATCCTACGAGCAGTACTTC.

This clone was detected once. The chain has TRBV5-1 and TRBJ1-1; the D is unclear. The V end lost 0 bases, the J end lost 2 bases, and 11 bases lay between the germline ends. This CDR3 contains 15 residues. Germline V lookup: CDR1 SGHRS, CDR2 YFSETQ. CDR3 loop: CASSLGLQRNTEAFF. The CDR3 bases are TGCGCCAGCAGCTTGGGACTACAGAGAAACACTGAAGCTTTCTTT.

The V and J genes are TRBV10-2 and TRBJ2-3; 8 positions match TRBD2. The CDR3 spans 15 residues. Per germline, CDR1 WSHSY and CDR2 SAAADI. Unmatched junction bases numbered 2, after V lost 3 bases and J lost 0 bases. The CDR3 here is CASSDPSGSTDTQYF. DNA for the CDR3: TGCGCCAGCAGTGATCCTAGCGGGAGCACAGATACGCAGTATTTT.

The chain joins TRBV7-6 to TRBJ2-3; TRBD1 might be the D (5 bases). Trimming removed 5 bases from V and 0 bases from J, with 12 bases in between. The CDR3 sequence is 15 residues long. CDR1 is SGHVS and CDR2 is FNYEAQ in the germline V gene. For the CDR3, the DNA is TGTGCCAGCAGCCCAGTTACAGGTAGCACAGATACGCAGTATTTT. Amino acid sequence: CASSPVTGSTDTQYF.

The J gene is TRBJ2-5, the V gene TRBV15; TRBD2 might be the D (5 bases). CDR3 size: 12 residues. The germline CDR1 and CDR2 sequences are LNHNV and YYDKDF (reference sequence). Trimming shortened V by 0 bases and J by 11 bases, and 10 bases separated the two germline ends. The CDR3 reads CATSRERGWQYF. As DNA, the CDR3 is TGTGCCACCAGCAGAGAGAGAGGGTGGCAGTACTTC. The entire variable domain, with the rest obtained from reference TRBV15 and TRBJ2-5, is as follows: DAMVIQNPRYQVTQFGKPVTLSCSQTLNHNVMYWYQQKSSQAPKLLFHYYDKDFNNEADTPDNFQSRRPNTSFCFLDIRSPGLGDTAMYLCATSRERGWQYFGPGTRLLVL.

This chain links TRBV6-2 or TRBV6-3 with TRBJ2-2, with D possibly TRBD2 on 7 matching bases. This CDR3 contains 15 residues. Trimming removed 6 bases from V and 4 bases from J, with 15 bases in between. CDR1 MNHEY and CDR2 SVGEGT come from the germline V gene. CDR3 protein: CASSDAGAGTGELFF. The CDR3, as DNA: TGTGCCAGCAGCGACGCGGGGGCGGGCACCGGGGAGCTGTTTTTT.

The V call is TRBV24-1, the J call TRBJ2-7; 8 positions agree with TRBD1. The V gene's germline CDR1 is KGHDR and CDR2 SFDVKD. Trimming took 3 bases from V and 7 from J; bases not matched to a gene: 4. The CDR3 runs to 13 residues. CDR3 nucleotides: TGTGCCACCAGTGATCAGGGGGCGGGTGAGCAGTACTTC. Amino acids: CATSDQGAGEQYF.

V is TRBV27 and J is TRBJ2-2; 7 bases are shared with TRBD2. The CDR3 extends over 16 amino acids. Trimming at V came to 2 bases and at J to 5 bases, leaving 8 bases not matched to a gene. Germline CDR1 and CDR2: MNHEY and SMNVEV (reference sequence). The CDR3 DNA follows: TGTGCCAGCAGTTTACGGCGGGAGCGACGGACCGGGGAGCTGTTTTTT. It translates to CASSLRRERRTGELFF.

This clone was picked up many times. This sequence joins TRBV4-3 and TRBJ2-1, with a possible D match to TRBD1 (6 bases). V lost 0 bases, J lost 8 bases, and 17 bases lay in between. This CDR3 is 16 amino acids long. Germline V gene sequence: CDR1 LGHNA, CDR2 YSLEER. CDR3 protein: CASSQDFAGAGDEQFF. The CDR3 DNA follows: TGCGCCAGCAGCCAAGACTTTGCAGGGGCCGGGGATGAGCAGTTCTTC.

This clone was counted only a few times. The chain recombines TRBV2 with TRBJ2-5, with D unclear. From germline, CDR1 is SNHLY and CDR2 FYNNEI. The CDR3 consists of 11 residues. V lost 6 bases, J lost 1 base, and 3 bases lay in between. CDR3 sequence: CASRAQETQYF. The CDR3 DNA reads TGTGCCAGCAGAGCCCAAGAGACCCAGTACTTC.

This chain connects TRBV5-5 to TRBJ2-2; D unclear. Germline V gene data show CDR1 as SGHKS and CDR2 as YYEKEE (reference sequence). This CDR3 has 17 amino acids. Trimming took 1 base from V and 1 from J, leaving 14 bases between them. The chain's CDR3 is CASSLNLAGWNTGELFF. The CDR3 DNA reads TGTGCCAGCAGCTTGAATCTCGCAGGTTGGAACACCGGGGAGCTGTTTTTT.

V gene TRBV27 combines with J gene TRBJ2-5; 8 positions agree with TRBD2. CDR1 and CDR2 (germline): MNHEY, SMNVEV (reference sequence). The CDR3 runs to 16 residues. Unmatched junction bases numbered 18, after V lost 6 bases and J lost 9 bases. CDR3 nucleotides: TGTGCCAGCAGCCCCAGTAGCGGGACCCTAGGGGGGGCCCAGTACTTC. This translates into CASSPSSGTLGGAQYF.